This TCR beta chain was retrieved from a study of cytomegalovirus exposure and HLA in healthy donors. The PCR contained 60 Vbeta and 13 Jbeta primers. Profiling relied on immunoSEQ multiplex PCR, and the TCRdb table lists in-frame clones only, not all of them. The repertoire holds hundreds of thousands of clones, roughly 89% seen once, with approximately 2.2% in the top ten. Likely unrecorded immune exposures existed in these nominally healthy donors. The TCR sequence derives from a woman under 30 in good health and CMV-seronegative. Sequenced sample: PBMCs.

The CDR3 here is CAWIGGFGPGYEQYF. The CDR3, as DNA: TGTGCCTGGATTGGGGGGTTTGGCCCTGGCTACGAGCAGTACTTC. The V gene is TRBV30, the J gene TRBJ2-7, with D maybe TRBD2 (6 bases). Trimming removed 4 bases at V and 3 bases at J, with 19 bases between. Germline CDR1 reads GTSNPN; CDR2 reads SVGIG (reference sequence). The length of the CDR3 is 15 residues. The full variable domain, completed using reference TRBV30 and TRBJ2-7, is SQTIHQWPATLVQPVGSPLSLECTVEGTSNPNLYWYRQAAGRGLQLLFYSVGIGQISSEVPQNLSASRPQDRQFILSSKKLLLSDSGFYLCAWIGGFGPGYEQYFGPGTRLTVT.